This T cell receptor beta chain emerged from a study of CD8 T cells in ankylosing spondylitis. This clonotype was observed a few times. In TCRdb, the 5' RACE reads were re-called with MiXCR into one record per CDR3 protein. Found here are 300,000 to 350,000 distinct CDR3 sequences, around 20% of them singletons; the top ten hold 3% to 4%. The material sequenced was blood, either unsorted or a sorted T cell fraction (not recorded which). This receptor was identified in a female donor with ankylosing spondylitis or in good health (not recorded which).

CDR3 in amino acids: CASSRDYGDTQYF. Written as DNA, the CDR3 is TGTGCCAGCAGCCGGGACTACGGTGATACGCAGTATTTT. The chain has TRBV7-2 and TRBJ2-3, with 7 nucleotides matching TRBD2. CDR1 is SGHTA, CDR2 FQGNSA, per germline. Trimming at V came to 5 bases and at J to 6 bases, leaving 5 bases not matched to a gene. The CDR3 loop spans 13 amino acids.